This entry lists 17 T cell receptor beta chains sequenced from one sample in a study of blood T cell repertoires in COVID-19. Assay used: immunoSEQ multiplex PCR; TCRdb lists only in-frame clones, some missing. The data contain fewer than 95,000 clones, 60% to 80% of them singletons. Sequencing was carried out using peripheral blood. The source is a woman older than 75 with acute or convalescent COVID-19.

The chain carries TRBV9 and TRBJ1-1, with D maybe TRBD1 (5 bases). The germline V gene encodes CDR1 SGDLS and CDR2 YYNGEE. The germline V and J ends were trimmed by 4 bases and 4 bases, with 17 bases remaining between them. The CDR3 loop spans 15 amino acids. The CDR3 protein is CASSSRGEEGTEAFF. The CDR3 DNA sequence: TGTGCCAGCAGCTCCCGAGGGGAGGAGGGCACTGAAGCTTTCTTT.

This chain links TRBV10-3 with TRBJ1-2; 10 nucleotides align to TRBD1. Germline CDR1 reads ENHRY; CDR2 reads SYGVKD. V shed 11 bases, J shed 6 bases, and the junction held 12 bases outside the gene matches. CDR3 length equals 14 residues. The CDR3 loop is CASHTDGTGDGYTF. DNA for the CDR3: TGTGCCTCACACACCGACGGGACAGGGGATGGCTACACCTTC.

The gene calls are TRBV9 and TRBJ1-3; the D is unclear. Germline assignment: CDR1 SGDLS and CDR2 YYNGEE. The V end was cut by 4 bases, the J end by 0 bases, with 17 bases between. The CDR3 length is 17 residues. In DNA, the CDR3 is TGTGCCAGCAGCCCTTACCCCCGGGAAACCTCTGGAAACACCATATATTTT. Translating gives CASSPYPRETSGNTIYF.

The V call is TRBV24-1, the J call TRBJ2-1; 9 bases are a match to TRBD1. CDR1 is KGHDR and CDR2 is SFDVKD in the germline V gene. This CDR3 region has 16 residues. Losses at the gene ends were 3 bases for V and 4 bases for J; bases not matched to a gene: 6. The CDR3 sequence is CATSDPRQGGYNEQFF. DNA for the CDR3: TGTGCCACCAGTGATCCCCGACAGGGGGGTTACAATGAGCAGTTCTTC.

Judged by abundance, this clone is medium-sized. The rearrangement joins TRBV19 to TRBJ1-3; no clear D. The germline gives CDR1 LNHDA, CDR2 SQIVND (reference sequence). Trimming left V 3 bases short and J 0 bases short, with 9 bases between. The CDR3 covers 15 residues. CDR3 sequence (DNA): TGTGCCAGTAGTATGCGGCGGTTCTCTGGAAACACCATATATTTT. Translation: CASSMRRFSGNTIYF.

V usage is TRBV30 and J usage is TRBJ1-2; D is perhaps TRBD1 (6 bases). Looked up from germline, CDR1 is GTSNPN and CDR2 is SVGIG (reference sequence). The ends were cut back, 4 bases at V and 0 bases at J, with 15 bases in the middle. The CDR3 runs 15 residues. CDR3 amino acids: CAWIGGGLANYGYTF. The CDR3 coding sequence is TGTGCCTGGATTGGTGGGGGCCTAGCTAACTATGGCTACACCTTC.

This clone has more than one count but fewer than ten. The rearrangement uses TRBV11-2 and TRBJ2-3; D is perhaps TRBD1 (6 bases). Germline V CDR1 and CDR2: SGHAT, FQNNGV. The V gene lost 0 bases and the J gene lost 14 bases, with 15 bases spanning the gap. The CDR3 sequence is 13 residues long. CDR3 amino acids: CASSLDRQGRTYF. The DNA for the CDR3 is TGTGCCAGCAGCTTAGATCGGCAGGGGCGGACGTATTTT.

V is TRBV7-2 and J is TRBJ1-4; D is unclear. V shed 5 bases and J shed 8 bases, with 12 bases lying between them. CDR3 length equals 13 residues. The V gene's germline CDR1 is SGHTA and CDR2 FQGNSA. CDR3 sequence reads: CASSPDPGEKLFF. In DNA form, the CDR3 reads TGTGCCAGCAGCCCAGATCCGGGGGAAAAACTGTTTTTT.

DNA for the CDR3: TGTGCCAGCAGACCCAGGACAGGAACAGGTGAAGCTTTCTTT. Protein: CASRPRTGTGEAFF. J is TRBJ1-1 and V is TRBV2; 7 bases map to TRBD1. V trimming: 6 bases; J trimming: 7 bases; junction bases outside the gene matches: 11. Germline V gene lookup returns CDR1 SNHLY and CDR2 FYNNEI. CDR3 size: 14 residues.

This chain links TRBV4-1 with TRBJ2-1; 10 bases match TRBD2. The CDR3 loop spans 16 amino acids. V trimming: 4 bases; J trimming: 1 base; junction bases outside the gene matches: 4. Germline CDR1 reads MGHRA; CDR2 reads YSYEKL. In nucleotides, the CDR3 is TGCGCCAGCAGCCTCCTAGCGGGGGTTTCCTACAATGAGCAGTTCTTC. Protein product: CASSLLAGVSYNEQFF.

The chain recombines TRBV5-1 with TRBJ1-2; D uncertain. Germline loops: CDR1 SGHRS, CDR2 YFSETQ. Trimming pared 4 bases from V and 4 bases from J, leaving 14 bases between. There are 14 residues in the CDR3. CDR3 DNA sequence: TGCGCCAGCAGCCCGCGGGAGGGTACCTATGGCTACACCTTC. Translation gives CASSPREGTYGYTF.

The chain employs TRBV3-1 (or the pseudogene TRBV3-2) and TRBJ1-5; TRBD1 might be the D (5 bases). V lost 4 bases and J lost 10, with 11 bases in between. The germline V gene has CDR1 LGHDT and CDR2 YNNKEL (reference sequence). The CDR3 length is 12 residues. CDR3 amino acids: CASSRLGEPQHF. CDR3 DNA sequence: TGTGCCAGCAGCCGCCTAGGGGAACCCCAGCATTTT.

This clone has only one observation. The CDR3, as DNA: TGTGCCAGCAGCGTAGGAGGAGGCCTCTCCTCCTATAATTCACCCCTCCACTTT. Amino acid sequence: CASSVGGGLSSYNSPLHF. This sequence joins TRBV9 and TRBJ1-6, with D uncertain. This CDR3 is built from 18 residues. From germline, CDR1 is SGDLS and CDR2 YYNGEE. The V gene lost 0 bases and the J gene lost 0 bases, with 13 bases spanning the gap.

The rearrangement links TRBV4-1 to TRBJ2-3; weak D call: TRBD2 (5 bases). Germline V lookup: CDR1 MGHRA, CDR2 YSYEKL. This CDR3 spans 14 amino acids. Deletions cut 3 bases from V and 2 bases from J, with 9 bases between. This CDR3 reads CASSQRAITDTQYF. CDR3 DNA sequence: TGCGCCAGCAGCCAGCGGGCTATCACAGATACGCAGTATTTT.

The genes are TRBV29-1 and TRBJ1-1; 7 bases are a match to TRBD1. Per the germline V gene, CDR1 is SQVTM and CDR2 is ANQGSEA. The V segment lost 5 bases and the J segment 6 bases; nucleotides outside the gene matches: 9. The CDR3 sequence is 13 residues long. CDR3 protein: CSVNRGGTAEAFF. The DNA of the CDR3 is TGCAGCGTTAACAGGGGAGGAACGGCTGAAGCTTTCTTT.

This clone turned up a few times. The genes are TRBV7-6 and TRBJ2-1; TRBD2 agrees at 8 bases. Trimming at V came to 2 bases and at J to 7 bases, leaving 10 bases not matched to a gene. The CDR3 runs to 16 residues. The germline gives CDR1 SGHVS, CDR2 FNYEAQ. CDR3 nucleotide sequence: TGTGCCAGCAGCTTAAATCGCGCGGGGGGTGGTAATGAGCAGTTCTTC. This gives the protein CASSLNRAGGGNEQFF.

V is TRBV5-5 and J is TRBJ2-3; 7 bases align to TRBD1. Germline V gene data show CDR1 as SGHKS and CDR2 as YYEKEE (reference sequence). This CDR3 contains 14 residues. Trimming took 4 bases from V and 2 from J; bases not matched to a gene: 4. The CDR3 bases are TGTGCCAGCAGCCGCACAGGGGACACAGATACGCAGTATTTT. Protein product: CASSRTGDTDTQYF. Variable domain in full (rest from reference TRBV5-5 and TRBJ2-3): DAGVTQSPTHLIKTRGQQVTLRCSPISGHKSVSWYQQVLGQGPQFIFQYYEKEERGRGNFPDRFSARQFPNYSSELNVNALLLGDSALYLCASSRTGDTDTQYFGPGTRLTVL.